These T cell receptor beta chains were read from a single sample in a study of CD8 T cells in Susac syndrome. TCRdb fed the immunoSEQ multiplex PCR reads into MiXCR, producing one record per CDR3 protein. Among 50,000 to 65,000 distinct CDR3 sequences listed, around 90% were seen once. The sample was CD8+ T cells from PBMCs. The receptors shown here come from a human donor in good health. Each CDR3 is given with its conserved first and last residue. A D gene is named only where the DNA matches it firmly. The size of a clone is reported for some rows only, either as once, few or many, or as a class for expanded clones.

clone size: NA
J gene: TRBJ1-6
D gene: NA
V gene: TRBV20-1
CDR3 protein: CSANRDRYNSPLHF
CDR3 DNA: TGCAGTGCTAATAGGGACCGTTATAATTCACCCCTCCACTTT

clone size: NA
J gene: TRBJ1-5
D gene: NA
V gene: TRBV5-6
CDR3 protein: CASSFGGEGYQPQHF
CDR3 DNA: TGTGCCAGCAGCTTTGGAGGGGAGGGATATCAGCCCCAGCATTTT

clone size: NA
J gene: TRBJ2-7
D gene: TRBD2
V gene: TRBV4-3
CDR3 protein: CASSQDQRGYEQYF
CDR3 DNA: TGCGCCAGCAGCCAAGATCAGCGGGGATACGAGCAGTACTTC

clone size: NA
J gene: TRBJ2-1
D gene: NA
V gene: TRBV9
CDR3 protein: CASSSGFRYNEQFF
CDR3 DNA: TGTGCCAGCAGCTCGGGGTTCAGGTACAATGAGCAGTTCTTC

clone size: NA
J gene: TRBJ2-7
D gene: TRBD2
V gene: TRBV2
CDR3 protein: CASNKLADYEQYF
CDR3 DNA: TGTGCCAGCAACAAGCTAGCGGACTACGAGCAGTACTTC

clone size: NA
J gene: TRBJ2-3
D gene: NA
V gene: TRBV12-3/TRBV12-4
CDR3 protein: CASSYPFGLADTQYF
CDR3 DNA: TGTGCCAGCAGTTACCCTTTCGGTTTAGCAGATACGCAGTATTTT

clone size: NA
J gene: TRBJ2-7
D gene: NA
V gene: TRBV10-3
CDR3 protein: CAISEKGTPYEQYF
CDR3 DNA: TGTGCCATCAGTGAGAAGGGGACGCCCTACGAGCAGTACTTC

clone size: NA
J gene: TRBJ2-3
D gene: NA
V gene: TRBV7-6
CDR3 protein: CASSRLRTTDTQYF
CDR3 DNA: TGTGCCAGCAGCCGGCTTCGTACGACAGATACGCAGTATTTT

clone size: NA
J gene: TRBJ2-7
D gene: NA
V gene: TRBV6-1
CDR3 protein: CASSPTAETIGYYYEQYF
CDR3 DNA: TGTGCCAGCAGTCCTACCGCCGAAACTATTGGCTACTACTACGAGCAGTACTTC

clone size: NA
J gene: TRBJ2-7
D gene: NA
V gene: TRBV25-1
CDR3 protein: CASISPSSYEQYF
CDR3 DNA: TGTGCCAGTATATCCCCTAGCTCCTACGAGCAGTACTTC

clone size: NA
J gene: TRBJ2-7
D gene: TRBD1
V gene: TRBV7-9
CDR3 protein: CASSPRGTAYEQYF
CDR3 DNA: TGTGCCAGCAGCCCCAGGGGGACAGCCTACGAGCAGTACTTC

clone size: NA
J gene: TRBJ1-5
D gene: NA
V gene: TRBV19
CDR3 protein: CASSIGGYMGVYVQPQHF
CDR3 DNA: TGTGCCAGTAGTATTGGCGGTTACATGGGGGTTTACGTTCAGCCCCAGCATTTT

clone size: NA
J gene: TRBJ1-1
D gene: NA
V gene: TRBV12-3/TRBV12-4
CDR3 protein: CASSTRANTEAFF
CDR3 DNA: TGTGCCAGCAGTACCCGGGCGAACACTGAAGCTTTCTTT

clone size: NA
J gene: TRBJ2-7
D gene: TRBD1
V gene: TRBV30
CDR3 protein: CAWSVGTGVLYEQYF
CDR3 DNA: TGTGCCTGGAGTGTAGGGACAGGGGTCCTCTACGAGCAGTACTTC

clone size: NA
J gene: TRBJ2-7
D gene: NA
V gene: TRBV5-6
CDR3 protein: CASSGGLSYEQYF
CDR3 DNA: TGTGCCAGCAGCGGGGGCCTCTCCTACGAGCAGTACTTC

clone size: NA
J gene: TRBJ2-7
D gene: NA
V gene: TRBV19
CDR3 protein: CASSIGTFGEQYF
CDR3 DNA: TGTGCCAGTAGTATCGGGACCTTCGGGGAGCAGTACTTC

clone size: NA
J gene: TRBJ1-2
D gene: TRBD1
V gene: TRBV7-9
CDR3 protein: CASSSWTGGGYTF
CDR3 DNA: TGTGCCAGCAGCTCATGGACAGGGGGTGGCTACACCTTC

clone size: NA
J gene: TRBJ2-1
D gene: NA
V gene: TRBV14
CDR3 protein: CASSQVDLDEQFF
CDR3 DNA: TGTGCCAGCAGCCAAGTAGACCTGGATGAGCAGTTCTTC

clone size: once
J gene: TRBJ1-1
D gene: NA
V gene: TRBV27
CDR3 protein: CATKIGVTEAFF
CDR3 DNA: TGTGCCACCAAGATAGGGGTTACTGAAGCTTTCTTT

clone size: NA
J gene: TRBJ1-6
D gene: TRBD1
V gene: TRBV30
CDR3 protein: CAWSPSNRDRESPLHF
CDR3 DNA: TGTGCCTGGAGTCCGTCAAACCGGGACAGAGAGTCACCCCTCCACTTT

clone size: NA
J gene: TRBJ2-5
D gene: TRBD2
V gene: TRBV6-5
CDR3 protein: CASSTPTSGGETQYF
CDR3 DNA: TGTGCCAGCAGTACCCCGACTAGCGGGGGAGAGACCCAGTACTTC

clone size: NA
J gene: TRBJ2-3
D gene: TRBD2
V gene: TRBV5-4
CDR3 protein: CASSSSAGGPPDTQYF
CDR3 DNA: TGTGCCAGCAGCTCATCCGCGGGGGGGCCACCAGATACGCAGTATTTT

clone size: NA
J gene: TRBJ2-7
D gene: NA
V gene: TRBV27
CDR3 protein: CASSFLPGTINSYEQYF
CDR3 DNA: TGTGCCAGCAGTTTTCTCCCCGGGACAATAAACTCCTACGAGCAGTACTTC

clone size: NA
J gene: TRBJ2-5
D gene: TRBD2
V gene: TRBV28
CDR3 protein: CATIPWASGGWDPETQYF
CDR3 DNA: TGTGCCACCATACCTTGGGCTAGCGGGGGGTGGGATCCGGAGACCCAGTACTTC

clone size: NA
J gene: TRBJ1-5
D gene: NA
V gene: TRBV19
CDR3 protein: CASSIDREGWQPQHF
CDR3 DNA: TGTGCCAGTAGTATAGATCGTGAGGGGTGGCAGCCCCAGCATTTT

clone size: NA
J gene: TRBJ2-7
D gene: TRBD1
V gene: TRBV12-5
CDR3 protein: CASGLARDRVSVEQYF
CDR3 DNA: TGTGCTAGTGGTTTGGCCCGGGACAGGGTCTCAGTCGAGCAGTACTTC

clone size: NA
J gene: TRBJ2-5
D gene: NA
V gene: TRBV12-3/TRBV12-4
CDR3 protein: CASSLASGTRTQYF
CDR3 DNA: TGTGCCAGCAGTCTAGCGTCCGGTACTCGGACCCAGTACTTC

clone size: NA
J gene: TRBJ1-2
D gene: NA
V gene: TRBV12-3/TRBV12-4
CDR3 protein: CASSPANYGYTF
CDR3 DNA: TGTGCCAGCAGTCCCGCAAACTATGGCTACACCTTC

clone size: NA
J gene: TRBJ1-5
D gene: NA
V gene: TRBV6-1
CDR3 protein: CASSERSPGGNQPQHF
CDR3 DNA: TGTGCCAGCAGTGAACGAAGCCCAGGGGGCAATCAGCCCCAGCATTTT